This T cell receptor (beta chain) was profiled in a study of response to subunit inactivated influenza vaccine. Only a few counts were recorded for this clonotype. From germline, CDR1 is MNHEY and CDR2 SMNVEV (reference sequence). The CDR3 contains 16 residues. V gave up 0 bases and J gave up 0 bases, with 11 bases separating them. TCRdb reprocessed the RT-PCR reads via MiXCR and lists one record per CDR3 protein. The data hold over 400,000 distinct CDR3 sequences, with over 10% observed a single time. Sequenced material: PBMCs from blood, taken 40 to 50 days after vaccination. The genes are TRBV27 and TRBJ1-1; possible D gene TRBD1, 5 bases. The TCR was taken from a man aged 50 to 60 who received an inactivated influenza vaccine. The CDR3 bases are TGTGCCAGCAGTTTATCGGGGCAGGCCCTGAACACTGAAGCTTTCTTT. Its translation is CASSLSGQALNTEAFF.